The 20 T cell receptor beta chains below were found in one sample sequenced in a study of shared clonotypes between healthy human individuals. Sequenced by immunoSEQ multiplex PCR; TCRdb stores in-frame clones only, minus some. The sample yields 1.6 million or so clones, less than 99% seen once. The sample comprised naive CD4+ T cells sorted from blood. The subset here: CD45RA+ positively selected. The receptors derive from a man aged 25-45 years in good health.

The chain is built from TRBV7-2 and TRBJ1-2; 10 positions agree with TRBD1. Germline V CDR1 and CDR2: SGHTA, FQGNSA. The CDR3 is made up of 14 amino acids. Unmatched junction bases numbered 4, after V lost 5 bases and J lost 4 bases. CDR3 residues: CASSPGDRGYGYTF. In nucleotides, the CDR3 is TGTGCCAGCAGCCCGGGGGACAGGGGCTATGGCTACACCTTC.

This clone was observed once. The CDR3 sequence is CAISETYTGELFF. The CDR3 region has the DNA TGTGCCATCAGTGAAACTTACACCGGGGAGCTGTTTTTT. The J gene is TRBJ2-2, the V gene TRBV10-3; D not certain. The ends were cut back, 3 bases at V and 3 bases at J, with 5 bases in the middle. CDR3 length: 13 residues. Germline CDR1 and CDR2: ENHRY and SYGVKD.

V gene TRBV11-1 combines with J gene TRBJ2-3; D ambiguous. The CDR3 totals 13 residues. Looked up from germline, CDR1 is SGHAT and CDR2 is FQDESV (reference sequence). V lost 7 bases, J lost 5 bases, and 13 bases lay in between. Here the CDR3 reads CASNPRAEDTQYF. The DNA for the CDR3 is TGTGCCAGCAACCCTCGGGCGGAAGATACGCAGTATTTT.

J is TRBJ2-3 and V is TRBV5-4; TRBD2 matches at 15 bases. Germline V gives CDR1 SGHNT, CDR2 YYREEE (reference sequence). The CDR3 runs to 17 residues. The ends lost 3 bases at V and 3 bases at J; junction bases unmatched: 5. The CDR3 DNA sequence: TGTGCCAGCAGCTCCGGGACTAGCGGGAGGATGACAGATACGCAGTATTTT. This codes for CASSSGTSGRMTDTQYF.

V is TRBV5-1 and J is TRBJ2-1; no reliable D call. This CDR3 region has 16 residues. Germline V gene sequence: CDR1 SGHRS, CDR2 YFSETQ. V was cut by 0 bases and J by 2 bases, with 12 bases left in between. CDR3 DNA sequence: TGCGCCAGCAGCTTGGAGGGTCCGGGCGCCTACAATGAGCAGTTCTTC. This codes for CASSLEGPGAYNEQFF.

The CDR3 region has the DNA TGCGCCAGCAGCTTGGCCCGGGGGGCGGTTGGCGAGCAGTACTTC. This sequence encodes CASSLARGAVGEQYF. The chain combines TRBV5-1 with TRBJ2-7, with TRBD2 as a possible D gene (7 bases). This CDR3 is built from 15 residues. V was pared by 0 bases and J by 6 bases, with 16 bases between. Germline CDR1 reads SGHRS; CDR2 reads YFSETQ.

The rearrangement uses TRBV19 and TRBJ2-2, with TRBD2 identical over 11 bases. The CDR3 extends over 17 amino acids. The V and J ends lost 11 bases and 6 bases, in that order; junction bases with no gene match: 17. Germline V gene data show CDR1 as LNHDA and CDR2 as SQIVND (reference sequence). The chain's CDR3 is CASARLLTSGKSGELFF. CDR3 nucleotides: TGTGCCTCCGCGAGACTACTGACTAGCGGGAAATCCGGGGAGCTGTTTTTT.

V is TRBV15 and J is TRBJ1-4; the match to TRBD1 covers 9 bases. This CDR3 has 17 residues. Germline-derived CDR1 and CDR2 are LNHNV and YYDKDF (reference sequence). J lost 0 bases, V lost 3 bases, and 5 bases had no gene match. CDR3 in DNA: TGTGCCACCAGCAGTTCGGGACAGGGCGCAACTAATGAAAAACTGTTTTTT. Protein sequence: CATSSSGQGATNEKLFF.

The V gene is TRBV6-1, the J gene TRBJ2-7; 9 positions match TRBD1. The CDR3 has 15 amino acids. CDR1 is MNHNS, CDR2 SASEGT, per germline. J lost 5 bases, V lost 4 bases, and 9 bases had no gene match. The CDR3 spells CASSAVGTGINEQYF. CDR3 nucleotides: TGTGCCAGCAGTGCGGTAGGGACAGGGATTAACGAGCAGTACTTC.

About this clone itself: Other DNA sequences in the sample encode the same CDR3. The rearrangement uses TRBV18 and TRBJ2-7; D is unclear. This CDR3 is built from 11 residues. V was clipped by 3 bases and J by 4 bases, with 4 bases between them. In germline, CDR1 is KGHSH, CDR2 LQKENI. The DNA for the CDR3 is TGTGCCAGCTCACCCTTATACGAGCAGTACTTC. Translating it yields CASSPLYEQYF.

The chain carries TRBV18 and TRBJ2-5; 9 nucleotides line up with TRBD1. V shed 2 bases, J shed 3 bases, and the junction held 7 bases outside the gene matches. CDR1 and CDR2 from the germline V gene are KGHSH and LQKENI. The CDR3 extends over 16 amino acids. This CDR3 reads CASSPKMRDREETQYF. The CDR3 nucleotides are TGTGCCAGCTCACCAAAAATGAGGGACAGGGAAGAGACCCAGTACTTC.

The V gene is TRBV18, the J gene TRBJ1-2, with a possible D match to TRBD1 (6 bases). CDR1 and CDR2 from the germline V gene are KGHSH and LQKENI. The CDR3 sequence is 16 residues long. The V gene lost 6 bases and the J gene lost 1 base, with 18 bases spanning the gap. The CDR3 DNA follows: TGTGCCAGCTCCCCCCGGGACACCAAAATTAACTATGGCTACACCTTC. It specifies CASSPRDTKINYGYTF.

The DNA for the CDR3 is TGCGCCAGCAGCTTGGATTGGGCAGGGTCCACAGATACGCAGTATTTT. It is translated as CASSLDWAGSTDTQYF. V gene TRBV5-1 combines with J gene TRBJ2-3, with D possibly matching TRBD1 (5 bases). From germline, CDR1 is SGHRS and CDR2 YFSETQ. Trimming removed 0 bases at V and 2 bases at J, with 13 bases between. The CDR3 has 16 residues.

The V call is TRBV28, the J call TRBJ1-2; the match to TRBD1 covers 7 bases. The CDR3 sequence is 15 residues long. Germline lookup yields CDR1 MDHEN and CDR2 SYDVKM. With 6 bases clipped from V and 6 bases from J, the junction kept 13 bases outside the gene matches. The CDR3 sequence: CASRPGDRAADGYTF. Written as DNA, the CDR3 is TGTGCCAGCAGACCCGGAGACAGGGCGGCCGATGGCTACACCTTC.

The rearrangement uses TRBV28 and TRBJ2-7; 8 bases are shared with TRBD2. V lost 1 base, J lost 2 bases, and 1 base stayed unmatched. CDR3 size: 14 residues. The germline V gene encodes CDR1 MDHEN and CDR2 SYDVKM. The CDR3 sequence is CASSLSGGPYEQYF. CDR3 DNA sequence: TGTGCCAGCAGTTTATCGGGAGGGCCCTACGAGCAGTACTTC.

The genes are TRBV9 and TRBJ2-7, with D tentatively TRBD1 or TRBD2 (5 bases each). This CDR3 has 14 residues. Trimming took 2 bases from V and 4 from J, leaving 13 bases between them. The V gene's germline CDR1 is SGDLS and CDR2 YYNGEE. CDR3 sequence: CASSVEVGGYEQYF. For the CDR3, the DNA is TGTGCCAGCAGCGTGGAGGTTGGGGGATACGAGCAGTACTTC.

This sequence joins TRBV6-5 and TRBJ2-5, with D tentatively TRBD2 (6 bases). Trimming cost V 2 bases and J 6 bases, with 13 bases left between them. The CDR3 extends over 14 amino acids. From germline, CDR1 is MNHEY and CDR2 SVGAGI. The CDR3 reads CASSYRGLQKTQYF. In nucleotides, the CDR3 is TGTGCCAGCAGTTACCGGGGACTCCAGAAGACCCAGTACTTC.

A word on this clone: The same CDR3 also results from other DNA sequences found in this sample. This chain uses TRBV28 with TRBJ2-3; D is possibly TRBD1 (6 bases). V lost 1 base and J lost 1, with 6 bases in between. The CDR3 is made up of 14 amino acids. Per the germline V gene, CDR1 is MDHEN and CDR2 is SYDVKM. The CDR3: CASSLSGGTDTQYF. The CDR3 nucleotides are TGTGCCAGCAGTTTATCAGGGGGCACAGATACGCAGTATTTT.

The chain has TRBV28 and TRBJ1-5, with TRBD1 matching over 10 bases. This CDR3 comprises 16 residues. In germline, CDR1 is MDHEN, CDR2 SYDVKM. Trimming took 6 bases from V and 2 from J; bases not matched to a gene: 7. The DNA for the CDR3 is TGTGCCAGCAGGGAGACAGGGGGCATAGGCAATCAGCCCCAGCATTTT. This translates into CASRETGGIGNQPQHF.

The chain recombines TRBV7-9 with TRBJ2-3; the D call may be TRBD1 or TRBD2 (5 bases each). Deletions cut 2 bases from V and 0 bases from J, with 15 bases between. This CDR3 spans 17 amino acids. In germline, CDR1 is SEHNR, CDR2 FQNEAQ (reference sequence). The CDR3 here is CASSLSLGDASTDTQYF. The CDR3 nucleotides read TGTGCCAGCAGCTTATCCTTAGGGGACGCAAGCACAGATACGCAGTATTTT.